This paragraph covers one TCR beta chain sequence. Its antigen is not identified. The data are from a study of T cell repertoires in cytomegalovirus infection. Study context: Indications of both CMV infection and matching HLA type were provided by public TCR beta signatures.

From the reads, TCRdb called clonotypes with MiXCR, one entry per CDR3 protein. In the table there are 680,000 or so distinct CDR3 sequences, 35% to 45% of which are singletons. Study conclusions and caveats: The study identified carriers of CMV plus the relevant HLA from cumulative public TCR beta family frequency. In two of eight donors, the top clonotype was HLA-C-restricted CMV-specific.

This TCR derives from a human donor in good health (CMV status not recorded). Some clones in this sample may be carry-over from other donors' samples. Sequenced: PBMCs.

The CDR3 loop is CASRSTGGRYF. The CDR3 DNA reads as TGTGCCAGCAGGTCGACAGGGGGCCGGTACTTC. This chain joins TRBV12-3 or TRBV12-4 and TRBJ2-7, with 10 bases fitting TRBD1. The V segment lost 6 bases and the J segment 12 bases; nucleotides outside the gene matches: 5. CDR3 size: 11 residues.